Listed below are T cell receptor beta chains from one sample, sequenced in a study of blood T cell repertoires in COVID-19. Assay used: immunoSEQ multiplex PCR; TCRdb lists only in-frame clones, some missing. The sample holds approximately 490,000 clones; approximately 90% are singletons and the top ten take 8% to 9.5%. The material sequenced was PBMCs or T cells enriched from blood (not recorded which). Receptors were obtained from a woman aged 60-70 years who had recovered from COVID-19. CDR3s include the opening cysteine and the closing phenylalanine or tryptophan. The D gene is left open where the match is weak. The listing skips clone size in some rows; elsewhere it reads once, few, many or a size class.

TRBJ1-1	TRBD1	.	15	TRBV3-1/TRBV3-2	CASSQGPGGDTEAFF	TGTGCCAGCAGCCAAGGTCCAGGGGGAGATACTGAAGCTTTCTTT
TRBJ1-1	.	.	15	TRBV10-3	CAISGPTLGDTEAFF	TGTGCCATCAGTGGCCCGACCCTGGGAGACACTGAAGCTTTCTTT
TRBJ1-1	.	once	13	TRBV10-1	CASSGQEMTEAFF	TGCGCCAGCAGTGGACAGGAGATGACTGAAGCTTTCTTT
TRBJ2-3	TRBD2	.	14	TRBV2	CASQLAGVGDTQYF	TGTGCCAGTCAACTAGCGGGGGTAGGGGATACGCAGTATTTT
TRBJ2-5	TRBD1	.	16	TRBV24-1	CATSDFRGTGTETQYF	TGTGCCACCAGTGATTTCCGAGGGACAGGAACAGAGACCCAGTACTTC
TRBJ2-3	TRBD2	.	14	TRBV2	CASRDRWTSGEQYF	TGTGCCAGCCGGGACAGATGGACTAGCGGAGAGCAGTATTTT
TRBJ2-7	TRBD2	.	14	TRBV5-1	CASSLEAGGTWKYF	TGCGCCAGCAGCTTGGAGGCGGGGGGCACATGGAAGTACTTC
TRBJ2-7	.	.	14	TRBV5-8	CASSFVYPGDEQYF	TGTGCCAGCAGCTTCGTATACCCGGGGGACGAGCAGTACTTC
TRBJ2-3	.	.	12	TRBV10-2	CASSEPRDTQYF	TGCGCCAGCAGTGAGCCCCGGGATACGCAGTATTTT
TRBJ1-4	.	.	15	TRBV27	CASSRQDSTNEKLFF	TGTGCCAGCAGCAGACAGGACAGCACTAATGAAAAACTGTTTTTT
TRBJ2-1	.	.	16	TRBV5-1	CASSSGGASSYNEQFF	TGCGCCAGCAGCTCTGGTGGGGCTAGCTCCTACAATGAGCAGTTCTTC